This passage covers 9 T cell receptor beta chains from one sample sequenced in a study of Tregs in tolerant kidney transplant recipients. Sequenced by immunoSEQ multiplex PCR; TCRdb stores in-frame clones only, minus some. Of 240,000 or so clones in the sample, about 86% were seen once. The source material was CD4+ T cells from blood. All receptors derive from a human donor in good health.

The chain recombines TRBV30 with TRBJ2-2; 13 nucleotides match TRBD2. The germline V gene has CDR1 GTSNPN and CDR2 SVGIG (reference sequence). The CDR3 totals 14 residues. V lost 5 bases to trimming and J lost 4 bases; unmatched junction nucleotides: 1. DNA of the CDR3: TGTGCCTGGGGACTAGCGGGGGCCACCGGGGAGCTGTTTTTT. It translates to CAWGLAGATGELFF.

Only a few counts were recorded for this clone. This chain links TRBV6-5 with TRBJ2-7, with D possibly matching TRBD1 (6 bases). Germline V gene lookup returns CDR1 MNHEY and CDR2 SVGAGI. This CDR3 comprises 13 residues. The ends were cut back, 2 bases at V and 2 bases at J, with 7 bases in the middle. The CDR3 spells CASSYRDTYEQYF. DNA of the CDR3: TGTGCCAGCAGTTACCGGGACACCTACGAGCAGTACTTC.

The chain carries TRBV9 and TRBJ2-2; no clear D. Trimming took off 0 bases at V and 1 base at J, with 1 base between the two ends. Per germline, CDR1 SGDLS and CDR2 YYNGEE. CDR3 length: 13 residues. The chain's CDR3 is CASSVENTGELFF. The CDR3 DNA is TGTGCCAGCAGCGTAGAGAACACCGGGGAGCTGTTTTTT.

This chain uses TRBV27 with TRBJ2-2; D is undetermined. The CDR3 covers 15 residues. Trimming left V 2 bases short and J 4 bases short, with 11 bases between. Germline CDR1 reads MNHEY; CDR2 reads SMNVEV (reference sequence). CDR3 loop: CASSLGQISTGELFF. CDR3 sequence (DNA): TGTGCCAGCAGTTTAGGGCAGATAAGCACCGGGGAGCTGTTTTTT.

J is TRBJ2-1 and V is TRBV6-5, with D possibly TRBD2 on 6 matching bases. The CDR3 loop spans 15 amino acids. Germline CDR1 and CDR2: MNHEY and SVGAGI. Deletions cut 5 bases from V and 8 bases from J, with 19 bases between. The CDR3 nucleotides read TGTGCCAGCAGTACTCGACTAGTGGGGGGTCATGAGCAGTTCTTC. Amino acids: CASSTRLVGGHEQFF.

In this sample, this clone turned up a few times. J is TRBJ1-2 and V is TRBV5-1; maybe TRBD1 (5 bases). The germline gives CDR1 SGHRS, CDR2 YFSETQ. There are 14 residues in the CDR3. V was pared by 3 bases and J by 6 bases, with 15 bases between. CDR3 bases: TGCGCCAGCAGCTGGATGGACATGGAAAATGGCTACACCTTC. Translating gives CASSWMDMENGYTF.

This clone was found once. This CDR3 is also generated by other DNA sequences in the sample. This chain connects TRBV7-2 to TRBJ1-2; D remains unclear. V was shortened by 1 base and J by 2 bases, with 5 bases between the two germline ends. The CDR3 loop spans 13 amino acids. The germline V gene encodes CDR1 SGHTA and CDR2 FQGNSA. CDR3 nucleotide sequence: TGTGCCAGCAGCTTAGTGGGGAACTATGGCTACACCTTC. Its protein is CASSLVGNYGYTF.

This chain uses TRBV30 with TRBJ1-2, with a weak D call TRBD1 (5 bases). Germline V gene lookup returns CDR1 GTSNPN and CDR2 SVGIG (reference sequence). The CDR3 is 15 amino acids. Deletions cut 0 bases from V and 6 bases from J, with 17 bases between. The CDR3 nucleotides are TGTGCCTGGAGTGTACGTCTTGGGGGTTTGAATGGCTACACCTTC. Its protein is CAWSVRLGGLNGYTF. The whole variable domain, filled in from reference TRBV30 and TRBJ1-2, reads SQTIHQWPATLVQPVGSPLSLECTVEGTSNPNLYWYRQAAGRGLQLLFYSVGIGQISSEVPQNLSASRPQDRQFILSSKKLLLSDSGFYLCAWSVRLGGLNGYTFGSGTRLTVV.

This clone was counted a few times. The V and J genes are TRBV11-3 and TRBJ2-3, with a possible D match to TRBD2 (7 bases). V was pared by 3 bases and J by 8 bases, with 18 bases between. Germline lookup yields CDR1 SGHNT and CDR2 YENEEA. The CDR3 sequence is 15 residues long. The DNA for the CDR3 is TGTGCCAGCAGCTTGGGCGGGGGCGAGGAAATTACGCAGTATTTT. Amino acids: CASSLGGGEEITQYF.